Following are 11 T cell receptor beta chains from one sample sequenced in a study of blood T cell repertoires in COVID-19. Data came from immunoSEQ multiplex PCR; TCRdb stores just in-frame clones and leaves some out. The table lists 250,000 to 300,000 clones, 80% to 85% of them singletons. What was sequenced was peripheral blood. The receptors originated from a woman aged 60-75 years with active or convalescent COVID-19.

The chain has TRBV7-9 and TRBJ2-3; 7 nucleotides match TRBD1. The CDR3 extends over 16 amino acids. The germline gives CDR1 SEHNR, CDR2 FQNEAQ (reference sequence). V was pared by 5 bases and J by 0 bases, with 8 bases of the junction left unmatched. CDR3: CASSGRRDRSTDTQYF. The CDR3 nucleotides are TGTGCCAGCAGCGGAAGAAGGGACAGAAGCACAGATACGCAGTATTTT.

The rearrangement uses TRBV4-1 and TRBJ1-6, with D perhaps TRBD1 (5 bases). Germline V CDR1 and CDR2: MGHRA, YSYEKL. Trimming pared 1 base from V and 5 bases from J, leaving 9 bases between. The CDR3 spans 15 residues. CDR3 DNA: TGCGCCAGCAGCCAAGCGGACACCGATAATTCACCCCTCCACTTT. This translates into CASSQADTDNSPLHF.

The chain employs TRBV5-1 and TRBJ1-1; no definite D call. The CDR3 loop spans 13 amino acids. CDR1 and CDR2 (germline): SGHRS, YFSETQ. Between the trimmed V and J ends, which lost 3 bases and 2 bases, there was a span of 8 bases. CDR3 region: CASSSSGNTEAFF. In DNA, the CDR3 is TGCGCCAGCAGCTCATCAGGAAACACTGAAGCTTTCTTT.

The V call is TRBV6-5, the J call TRBJ1-2; D might be TRBD1 (5 bases). Germline V gene lookup returns CDR1 MNHEY and CDR2 SVGAGI. The V and J ends lost 7 bases and 3 bases respectively, with 15 bases between them. The CDR3 runs 14 residues. CDR3 loop: CASKLTRAHYGYTF. CDR3 sequence (DNA): TGTGCCAGCAAACTCACCAGGGCGCACTATGGCTACACCTTC.

The chain has TRBV6-1 and TRBJ2-5, with 7 bases identical to TRBD2. The CDR3 consists of 15 residues. V trimming: 3 bases; J trimming: 5 bases; junction bases outside the gene matches: 9. Germline assignment: CDR1 MNHNS and CDR2 SASEGT. CDR3 sequence (DNA): TGTGCCAGCAGTGACCTTGCGGGGGAACCGGAGACCCAGTACTTC. It translates to CASSDLAGEPETQYF.

V is TRBV21-1 and J is TRBJ1-5. TRBV21-1 is given as a pseudogene. The CDR3 sequence is 17 residues long. DNA of the CDR3: TGTGCCAGCAGCAAAATTCCCGGTGTCCATAGCAATCAGCCCCAGCATTTT. It is translated as CASSKIPGVHSNQPQHF.

This clone was observed once. The gene calls are TRBV11-3 and TRBJ1-1, with 7 bases identical to TRBD1. The germline V gene has CDR1 SGHNT and CDR2 YENEEA. The CDR3 totals 13 residues. With 5 bases clipped from V and 1 base from J, the junction kept 1 base outside the gene matches. The DNA for the CDR3 is TGTGCCAGCAGCACAGGGGCGAACACTGAAGCTTTCTTT. Residues: CASSTGANTEAFF. Variable domain in full (rest from reference TRBV11-3 and TRBJ1-1): EAGVVQSPRYKIIEKKQPVAFWCNPISGHNTLYWYLQNLGQGPELLIRYENEEAVDDSQLPKDRFSAERLKGVDSTLKIQPAELGDSAVYLCASSTGANTEAFFGQGTRLTVV.

This chain joins TRBV12-5 and TRBJ1-5; no reliable D call. The germline V gene encodes CDR1 LGHNT and CDR2 FRNRAP. V was trimmed by 0 bases and J by 2 bases, leaving 14 bases between them. CDR3 length: 17 residues. CDR3 DNA: TGTGCTAGTGGTTTGGTACTTTCGCAGCGGGGCAATCAGCCCCAGCATTTT. Translated, it gives CASGLVLSQRGNQPQHF. Combining the CDR3 with reference TRBV12-5 and TRBJ1-5 gives the whole variable domain DARVTQTPRHKVTEMGQEVTMRCQPILGHNTVFWYRQTMMQGLELLAYFRNRAPLDDSGMPKDRFSAEMPDATLATLKIQPSEPRDSAVYFCASGLVLSQRGNQPQHFGDGTRLSIL.

Of note for this clone: At one boundary the junction diverges from the germline segment, which might be a read error. The rearrangement uses TRBV7-9 and TRBJ1-2, with TRBD1 matching 9 bases. The CDR3 spans 17 residues. Germline V gene sequence: CDR1 SEHNR, CDR2 FQNEAQ (reference sequence). CDR3 amino acids: CASSLAATGGLGYGYTF. The CDR3 region has the DNA TGTGCCAGCAGCCTAGCGGCCACAGGGGGCCTCGGGTATGGCTACACCTTC.

This clone was found once. The gene calls are TRBV2 and TRBJ1-5; D call uncertain. Germline values: CDR1 SNHLY, CDR2 FYNNEI. V was shortened by 1 base and J by 7 bases, with 11 bases between the two germline ends. The CDR3 sequence is 14 residues long. The CDR3 nucleotides read TGTGCCAGCAGTGAAGGCCAGGTTGGGCAGCCCCAGCATTTT. Protein sequence: CASSEGQVGQPQHF.

This clone was seen a handful of times. This rearrangement joins TRBV6-5 to TRBJ2-7, with 9 bases matching TRBD1. The V gene's germline CDR1 is MNHEY and CDR2 SVGAGI. V dropped 2 bases and J dropped 3; count of bases not matched to a gene: 5. This CDR3 contains 15 residues. CDR3 protein: CASSYPGQGSYEQYF. CDR3 nucleotide sequence: TGTGCCAGCAGTTACCCGGGACAGGGAAGCTACGAGCAGTACTTC.